This entry features one TCR beta chain sequence. The target antigen is unknown. With 60 Vbeta and 13 Jbeta primers, the PCR was carried out. Here immunoSEQ multiplex PCR was the method, and the copy in TCRdb shows in-frame clones only, minus some. The table includes over 20,000 clones, about two thirds detected once. These data come from a study of cytomegalovirus exposure and HLA in healthy donors. General observations from the study: A further, later analysis showed that HLA-associated TCR beta chains (compared with equally common others) were more clonally expanded. Researchers reported in a later analysis that common viral pathogens appeared linked to several top clusters. Most of the TCR beta V segments (in an earlier analysis) were productive either about 90% or about 30% of the time.

With 6 bases removed from V and 5 bases from J, the gap between germline ends came to 16 bases. The CDR3 consists of 14 residues. CDR1 and CDR2 (germline): MNHEY, SMNVEV (reference sequence). Sequenced input: PBMCs. The V and J genes are TRBV27 and TRBJ1-2, with D possibly being TRBD1 (6 bases). This TCR was sampled from a woman in her fifties or sixties in good health and CMV-seronegative. In nucleotides, the CDR3 is TGTGCCAGCAGCAGAAAGTCACAGGGTTATGGCTACACCTTC. It codes for CASSRKSQGYGYTF.